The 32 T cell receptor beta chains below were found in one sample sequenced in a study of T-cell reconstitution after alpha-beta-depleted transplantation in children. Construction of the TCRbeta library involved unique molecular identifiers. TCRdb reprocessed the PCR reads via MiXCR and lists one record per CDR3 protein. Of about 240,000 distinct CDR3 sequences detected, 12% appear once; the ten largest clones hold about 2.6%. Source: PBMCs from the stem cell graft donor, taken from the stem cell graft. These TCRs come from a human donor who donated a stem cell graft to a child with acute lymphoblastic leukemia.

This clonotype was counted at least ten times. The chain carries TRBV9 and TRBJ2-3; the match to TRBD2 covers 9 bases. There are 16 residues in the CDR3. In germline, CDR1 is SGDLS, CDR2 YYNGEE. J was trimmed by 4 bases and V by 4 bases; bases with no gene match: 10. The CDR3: CASSLGLAHGADTQYF. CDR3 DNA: TGTGCCAGCAGCCTGGGACTAGCCCATGGGGCAGATACGCAGTATTTT.

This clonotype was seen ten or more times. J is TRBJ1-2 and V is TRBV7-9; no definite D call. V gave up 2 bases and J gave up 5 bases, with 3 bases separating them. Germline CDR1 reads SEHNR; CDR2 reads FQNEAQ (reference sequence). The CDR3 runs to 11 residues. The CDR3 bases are TGTGCCAGCAGCTTACTGTATGGCTACACCTTC. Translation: CASSLLYGYTF.

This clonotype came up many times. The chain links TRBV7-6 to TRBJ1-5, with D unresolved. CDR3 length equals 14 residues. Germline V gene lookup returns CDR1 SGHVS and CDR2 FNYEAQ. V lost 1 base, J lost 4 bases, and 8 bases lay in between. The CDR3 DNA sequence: TGTGCCAGCAGCTTAGGCTCGGGAAATCAGCCCCAGCATTTT. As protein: CASSLGSGNQPQHF. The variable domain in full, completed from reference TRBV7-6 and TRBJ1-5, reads GAGVSQSPRYKVTKRGQDVALRCDPISGHVSLYWYRQALGQGPEFLTYFNYEAQQDKSGLPNDRFSAERPEGSISTLTIQRTEQRDSAMYRCASSLGSGNQPQHFGDGTRLSIL.

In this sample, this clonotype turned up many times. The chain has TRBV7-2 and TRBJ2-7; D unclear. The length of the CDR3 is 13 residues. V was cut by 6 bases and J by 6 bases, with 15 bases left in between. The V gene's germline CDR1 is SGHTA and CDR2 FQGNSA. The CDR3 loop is CASSSTTPGEQYF. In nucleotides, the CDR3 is TGTGCCAGCAGTTCCACTACGCCCGGCGAGCAGTACTTC. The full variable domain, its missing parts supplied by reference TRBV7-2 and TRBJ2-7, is GAGVSQSPSNKVTEKGKDVELRCDPISGHTALYWYRQSLGQGLEFLIYFQGNSAPDKSGLPSDRFSAERTGGSVSTLTIQRTQQEDSAVYLCASSSTTPGEQYFGPGTRLTVT.

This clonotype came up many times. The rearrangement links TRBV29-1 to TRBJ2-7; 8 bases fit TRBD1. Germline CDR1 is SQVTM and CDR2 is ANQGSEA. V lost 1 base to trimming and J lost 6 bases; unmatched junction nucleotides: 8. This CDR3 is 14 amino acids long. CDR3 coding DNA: TGCAGCGTTGAAGCTATTGGACAGGGATCCGAGCAGTACTTC. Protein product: CSVEAIGQGSEQYF.

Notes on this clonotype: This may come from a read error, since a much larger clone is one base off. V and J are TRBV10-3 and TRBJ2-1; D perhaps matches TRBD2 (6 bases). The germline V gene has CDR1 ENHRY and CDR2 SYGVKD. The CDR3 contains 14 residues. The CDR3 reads CAISDPQGGNAQFF. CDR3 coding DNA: TGTGCCATCAGTGACCCGCAGGGCGGGAATGCGCAGTTCTTC.

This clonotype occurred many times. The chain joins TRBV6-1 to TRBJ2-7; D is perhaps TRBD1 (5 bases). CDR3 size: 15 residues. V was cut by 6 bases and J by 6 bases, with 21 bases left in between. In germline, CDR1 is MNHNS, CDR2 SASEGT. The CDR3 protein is CASSRLVQGKGEQYF. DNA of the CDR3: TGTGCCAGCAGCCGCCTCGTCCAGGGAAAAGGCGAGCAGTACTTC.

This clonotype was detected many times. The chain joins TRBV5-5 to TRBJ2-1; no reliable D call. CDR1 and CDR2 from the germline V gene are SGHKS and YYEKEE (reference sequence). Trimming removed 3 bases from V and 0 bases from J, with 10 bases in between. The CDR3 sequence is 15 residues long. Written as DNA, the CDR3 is TGTGCCAGCAGCTCGTCGGCGCCCTCCTACAATGAGCAGTTCTTC. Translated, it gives CASSSSAPSYNEQFF.

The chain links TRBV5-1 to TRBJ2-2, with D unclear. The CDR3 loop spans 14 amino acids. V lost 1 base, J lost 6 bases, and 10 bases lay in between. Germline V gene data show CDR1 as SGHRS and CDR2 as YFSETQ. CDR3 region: CASSLHYIAGELFF. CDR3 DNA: TGCGCCAGCAGCTTGCATTATATAGCCGGGGAGCTGTTTTTT.

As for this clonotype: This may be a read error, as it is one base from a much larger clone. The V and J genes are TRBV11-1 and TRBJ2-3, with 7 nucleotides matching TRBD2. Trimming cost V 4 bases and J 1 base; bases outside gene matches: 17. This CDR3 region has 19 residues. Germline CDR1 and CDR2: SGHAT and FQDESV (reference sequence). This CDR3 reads CASSSRASGHLPGTDTQYF. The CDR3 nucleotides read TGTGCCAGCAGCTCAAGGGCTAGCGGCCACCTACCTGGCACAGATACGCAGTATTTT.

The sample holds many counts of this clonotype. The CDR3 region is CASSYSGLAADYEQYF. The CDR3 DNA reads as TGTGCCAGCAGTTACTCAGGGCTAGCGGCAGACTACGAGCAGTACTTC. The chain couples TRBV6-2 or TRBV6-3 to TRBJ2-7; 7 nucleotides align to TRBD2. Germline V gene lookup returns CDR1 MNHEY and CDR2 SVGEGT. V trimming: 0 bases; J trimming: 3 bases; junction bases outside the gene matches: 8. The CDR3 is made up of 16 amino acids.

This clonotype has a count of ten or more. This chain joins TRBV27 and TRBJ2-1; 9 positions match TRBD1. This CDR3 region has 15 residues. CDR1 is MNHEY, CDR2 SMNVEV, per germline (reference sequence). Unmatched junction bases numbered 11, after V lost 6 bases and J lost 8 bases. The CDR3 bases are TGTGCCAGCAGCATAGAGGACAGGGGCGGCCATGAGCAGTTCTTC. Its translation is CASSIEDRGGHEQFF.

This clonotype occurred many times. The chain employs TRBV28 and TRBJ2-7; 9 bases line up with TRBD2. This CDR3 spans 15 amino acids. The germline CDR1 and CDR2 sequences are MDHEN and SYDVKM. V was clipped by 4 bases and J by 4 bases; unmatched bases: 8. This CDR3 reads CASSSTGLAFYEQYF. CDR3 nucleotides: TGTGCCAGCAGTTCAACGGGACTAGCCTTTTACGAGCAGTACTTC. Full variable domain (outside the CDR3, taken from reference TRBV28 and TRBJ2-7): DVKVTQSSRYLVKRTGEKVFLECVQDMDHENMFWYRQDPGLGLRLIYFSYDVKMKEKGDIPEGYSVSREKKERFSLILESASTNQTSMYLCASSSTGLAFYEQYFGPGTRLTVT.

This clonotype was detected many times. In nucleotides, the CDR3 is TGTGCCAGCAGCCTCGTCGTTCCGACTAGCGGGGGGGTCGGAGAGACCCAGTACTTC. Its translation: CASSLVVPTSGGVGETQYF. The chain uses TRBV4-2 and TRBJ2-5; 14 nucleotides line up with TRBD2. Germline CDR1 LGHNA, CDR2 YNFKEQ. V was clipped by 4 bases and J by 4 bases; unmatched bases: 14. This CDR3 has 19 amino acids.

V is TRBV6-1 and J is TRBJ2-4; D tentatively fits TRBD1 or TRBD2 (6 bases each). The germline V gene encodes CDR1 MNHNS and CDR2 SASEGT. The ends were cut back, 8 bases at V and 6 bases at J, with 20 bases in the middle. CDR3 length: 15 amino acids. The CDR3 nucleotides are TGTGCCAGCGCCGTCGGGGGACACACCGTAAACATTCAGTACTTC. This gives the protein CASAVGGHTVNIQYF.

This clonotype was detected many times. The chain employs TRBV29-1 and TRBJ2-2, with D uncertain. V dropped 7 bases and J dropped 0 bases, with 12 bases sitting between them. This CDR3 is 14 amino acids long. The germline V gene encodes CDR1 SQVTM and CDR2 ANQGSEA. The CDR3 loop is CSALDRTNTGELFF. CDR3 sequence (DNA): TGCAGCGCCCTGGATAGGACGAACACCGGGGAGCTGTTTTTT.

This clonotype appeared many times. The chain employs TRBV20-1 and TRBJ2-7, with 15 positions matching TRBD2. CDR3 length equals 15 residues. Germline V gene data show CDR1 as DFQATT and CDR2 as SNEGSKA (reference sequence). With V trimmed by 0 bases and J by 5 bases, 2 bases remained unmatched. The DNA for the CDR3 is TGCAGTGCTAGAGACGGGACTAGCGGGAGGAACGAGCAGTACTTC. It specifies CSARDGTSGRNEQYF.

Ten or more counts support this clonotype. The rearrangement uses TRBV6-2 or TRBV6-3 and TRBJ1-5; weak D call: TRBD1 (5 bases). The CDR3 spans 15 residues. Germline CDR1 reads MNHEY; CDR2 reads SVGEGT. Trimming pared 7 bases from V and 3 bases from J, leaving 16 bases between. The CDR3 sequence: CASTKRGEPNQPQHF. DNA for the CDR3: TGTGCCAGCACCAAACGGGGCGAACCCAATCAGCCCCAGCATTTT.

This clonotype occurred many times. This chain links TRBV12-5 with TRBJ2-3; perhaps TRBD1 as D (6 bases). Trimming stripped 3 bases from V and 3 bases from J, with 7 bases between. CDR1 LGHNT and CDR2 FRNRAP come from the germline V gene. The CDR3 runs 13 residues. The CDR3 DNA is TGTGCTAGTGGTTTAGGACAGACAGATACGCAGTATTTT. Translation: CASGLGQTDTQYF.

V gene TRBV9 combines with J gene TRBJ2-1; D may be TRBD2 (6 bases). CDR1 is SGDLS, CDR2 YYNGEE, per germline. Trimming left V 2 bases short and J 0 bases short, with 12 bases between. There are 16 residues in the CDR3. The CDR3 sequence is CASSVGGRSSYNEQFF. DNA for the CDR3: TGTGCCAGCAGCGTGGGAGGAAGGAGCTCCTACAATGAGCAGTTCTTC.

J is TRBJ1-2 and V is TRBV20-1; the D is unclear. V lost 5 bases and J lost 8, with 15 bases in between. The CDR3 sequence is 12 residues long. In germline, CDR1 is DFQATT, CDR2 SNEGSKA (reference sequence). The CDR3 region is CSADAAGGGYTF. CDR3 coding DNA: TGCAGTGCTGATGCGGCGGGTGGAGGCTACACCTTC.

CDR3 protein: CSARVVGSGLAGYYEQYF. Written as DNA, the CDR3 is TGCAGTGCTAGAGTGGTGGGATCCGGACTAGCGGGATACTACGAGCAGTACTTC. The V and J genes are TRBV20-1 and TRBJ2-7; 12 positions agree with TRBD2. The CDR3 is made up of 18 amino acids. Germline V gene sequence: CDR1 DFQATT, CDR2 SNEGSKA (reference sequence). The V and J ends lost 1 base and 3 bases, in that order; junction bases with no gene match: 13.

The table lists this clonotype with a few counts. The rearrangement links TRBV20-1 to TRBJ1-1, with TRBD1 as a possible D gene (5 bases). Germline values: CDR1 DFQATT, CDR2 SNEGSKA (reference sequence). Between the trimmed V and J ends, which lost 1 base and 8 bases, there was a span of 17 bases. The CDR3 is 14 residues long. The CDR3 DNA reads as TGCAGTGCTAGAGTTCAGACAGACCTGTCGGAAGCTTTCTTT. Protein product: CSARVQTDLSEAFF.

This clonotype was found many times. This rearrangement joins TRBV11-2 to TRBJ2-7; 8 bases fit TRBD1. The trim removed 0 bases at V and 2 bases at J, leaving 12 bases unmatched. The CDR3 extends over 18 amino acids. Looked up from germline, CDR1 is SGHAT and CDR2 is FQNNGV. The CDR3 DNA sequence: TGTGCCAGCAGCTTAGAGGGGGTATTGACAGGGGCCACCTACGAGCAGTACTTC. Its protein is CASSLEGVLTGATYEQYF.

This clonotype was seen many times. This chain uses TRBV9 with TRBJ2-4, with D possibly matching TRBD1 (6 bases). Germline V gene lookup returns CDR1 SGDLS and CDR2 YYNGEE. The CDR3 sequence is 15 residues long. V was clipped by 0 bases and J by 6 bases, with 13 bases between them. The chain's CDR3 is CASSVDQGIGNIQYF. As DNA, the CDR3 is TGTGCCAGCAGCGTAGATCAGGGGATAGGAAACATTCAGTACTTC.

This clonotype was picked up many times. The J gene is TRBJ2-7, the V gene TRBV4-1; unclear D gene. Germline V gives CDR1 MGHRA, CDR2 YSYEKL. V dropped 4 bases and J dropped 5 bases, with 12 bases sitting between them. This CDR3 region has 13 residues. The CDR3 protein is CASSLPGGNEQYF. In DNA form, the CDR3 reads TGCGCCAGCAGCCTCCCGGGCGGTAACGAGCAGTACTTC.

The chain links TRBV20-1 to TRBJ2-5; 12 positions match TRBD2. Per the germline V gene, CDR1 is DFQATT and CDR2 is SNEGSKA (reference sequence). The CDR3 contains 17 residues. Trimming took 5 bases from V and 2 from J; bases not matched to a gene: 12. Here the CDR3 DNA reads TGCAGTGCTTTATGGACTAGCGGGGAGATGATTCAAGAGACCCAGTACTTC. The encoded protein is CSALWTSGEMIQETQYF.

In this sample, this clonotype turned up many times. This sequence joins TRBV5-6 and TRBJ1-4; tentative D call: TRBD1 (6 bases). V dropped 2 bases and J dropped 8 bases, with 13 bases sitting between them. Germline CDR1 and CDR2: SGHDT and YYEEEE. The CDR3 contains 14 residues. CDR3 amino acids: CASSFTQGGEKLFF. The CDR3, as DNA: TGTGCCAGCAGCTTTACACAGGGTGGCGAAAAACTGTTTTTT.

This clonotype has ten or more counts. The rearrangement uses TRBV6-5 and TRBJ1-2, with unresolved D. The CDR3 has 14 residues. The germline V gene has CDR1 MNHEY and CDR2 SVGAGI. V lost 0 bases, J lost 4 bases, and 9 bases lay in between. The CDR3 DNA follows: TGTGCCAGCAGTTACTCGGAAGGTCCCTATGGCTACACCTTC. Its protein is CASSYSEGPYGYTF.

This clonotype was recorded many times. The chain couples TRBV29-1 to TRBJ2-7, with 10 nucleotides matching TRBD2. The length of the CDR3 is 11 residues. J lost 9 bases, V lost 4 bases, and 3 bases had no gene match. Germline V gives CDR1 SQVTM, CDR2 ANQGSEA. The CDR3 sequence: CSVVLAGAQYF. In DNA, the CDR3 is TGCAGCGTTGTGCTAGCGGGAGCGCAGTACTTC.

The CDR3 region is CSVVSAYPSSQFF. CDR3 nucleotides: TGCAGCGTTGTATCAGCGTATCCCTCCTCGCAGTTCTTC. V gene TRBV29-1 combines with J gene TRBJ2-1; unclear D gene. The CDR3 length is 13 residues. Trimming took 4 bases from V and 12 from J, leaving 19 bases between them. Germline V lookup: CDR1 SQVTM, CDR2 ANQGSEA.

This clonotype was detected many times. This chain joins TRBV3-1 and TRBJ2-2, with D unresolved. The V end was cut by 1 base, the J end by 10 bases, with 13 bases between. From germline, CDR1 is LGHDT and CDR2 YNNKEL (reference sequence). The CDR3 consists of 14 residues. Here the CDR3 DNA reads TGTGCCAGCAGCCAAGTAACTCATGTCGAGGAGCTGTTTTTT. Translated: CASSQVTHVEELFF. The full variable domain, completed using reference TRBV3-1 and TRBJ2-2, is DTAVSQTPKYLVTQMGNDKSIKCEQNLGHDTMYWYKQDSKKFLKIMFSYNNKELIINETVPNRFSPKSPDKAHLNLHINSLELGDSAVYFCASSQVTHVEELFFGEGSRLTVL.